Sequencing of this TCR beta chain was carried out in a study of T-cell reconstitution after alpha-beta-depleted transplantation in children. As it was prepared, the TCRbeta library received unique molecular identifiers. One entry per CDR3 protein, called by TCRdb with MiXCR from the PCR reads. The data show 450,000 to 600,000 distinct CDR3 sequences, with 15% to 20% seen just once and about 3.1% held by the top ten. This CDR3 contains 15 residues. Germline V gene data show CDR1 as SGHTA and CDR2 as FQGNSA. Trimming cost V 2 bases and J 7 bases; bases outside gene matches: 6. The sequences come from PBMCs from the stem cell graft donor, collected from the stem cell graft. The receptor was derived from a human donor who donated a stem cell graft to a child with acute lymphoblastic leukemia. The chain links TRBV7-2 to TRBJ2-1; 9 nucleotides line up with TRBD2. The chain's CDR3 is CASSLISGGLNEQFF. Written as DNA, the CDR3 is TGTGCCAGCAGCTTAATTAGCGGGGGTTTAAATGAGCAGTTCTTC.